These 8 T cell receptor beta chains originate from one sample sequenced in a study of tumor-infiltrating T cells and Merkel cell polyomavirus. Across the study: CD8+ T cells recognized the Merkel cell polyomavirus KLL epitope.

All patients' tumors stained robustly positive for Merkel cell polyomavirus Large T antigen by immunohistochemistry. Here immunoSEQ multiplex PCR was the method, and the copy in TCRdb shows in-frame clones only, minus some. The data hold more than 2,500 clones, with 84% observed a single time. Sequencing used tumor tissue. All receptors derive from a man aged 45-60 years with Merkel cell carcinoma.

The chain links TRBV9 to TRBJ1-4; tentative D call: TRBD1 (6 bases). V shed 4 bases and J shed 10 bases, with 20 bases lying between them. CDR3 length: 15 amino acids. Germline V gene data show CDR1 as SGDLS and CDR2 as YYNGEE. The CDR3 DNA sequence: TGTGCCAGCAGCCCTCATGGACAGTCGTCCGGAAAACTGTTTTTT. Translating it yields CASSPHGQSSGKLFF. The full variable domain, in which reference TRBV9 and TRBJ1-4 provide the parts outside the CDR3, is DSGVTQTPKHLITATGQRVTLRCSPRSGDLSVYWYQQSLDQGLQFLIQYYNGEERAKGNILERFSAQQFPDLHSELNLSSLELGDSALYFCASSPHGQSSGKLFFGSGTQLSVL.

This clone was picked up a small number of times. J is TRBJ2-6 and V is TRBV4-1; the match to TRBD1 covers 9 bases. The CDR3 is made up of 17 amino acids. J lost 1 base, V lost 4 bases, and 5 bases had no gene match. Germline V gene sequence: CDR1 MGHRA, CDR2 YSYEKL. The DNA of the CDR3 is TGCGCCAGCAGCCTTCGGACAGGGGCTTCTGGGGCCAACGTCCTGACTTTC. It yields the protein CASSLRTGASGANVLTF.

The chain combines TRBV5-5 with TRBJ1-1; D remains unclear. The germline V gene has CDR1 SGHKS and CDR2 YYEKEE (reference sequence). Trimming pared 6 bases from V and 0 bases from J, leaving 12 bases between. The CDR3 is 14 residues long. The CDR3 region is CASTLLLLNTEAFF. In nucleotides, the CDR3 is TGTGCCAGCACCCTCCTGTTATTGAACACTGAAGCTTTCTTT. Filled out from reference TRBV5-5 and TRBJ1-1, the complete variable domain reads DAGVTQSPTHLIKTRGQQVTLRCSPISGHKSVSWYQQVLGQGPQFIFQYYEKEERGRGNFPDRFSARQFPNYSSELNVNALLLGDSALYLCASTLLLLNTEAFFGQGTRLTVV.

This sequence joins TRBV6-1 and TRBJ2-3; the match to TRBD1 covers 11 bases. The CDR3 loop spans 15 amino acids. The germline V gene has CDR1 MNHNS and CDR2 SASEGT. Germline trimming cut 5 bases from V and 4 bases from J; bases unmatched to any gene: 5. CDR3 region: CASSLGQGGPDTQYF. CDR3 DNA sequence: TGTGCCAGCAGTTTGGGACAGGGGGGACCAGATACGCAGTATTTT.

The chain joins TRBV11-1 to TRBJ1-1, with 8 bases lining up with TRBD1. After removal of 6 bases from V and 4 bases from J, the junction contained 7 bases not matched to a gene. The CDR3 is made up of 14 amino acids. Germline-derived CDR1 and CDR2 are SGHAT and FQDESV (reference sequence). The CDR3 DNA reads TGTGCCAGCAGGAAGGACAGGGTAAGCACTGAAGCTTTCTTT. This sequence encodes CASRKDRVSTEAFF.

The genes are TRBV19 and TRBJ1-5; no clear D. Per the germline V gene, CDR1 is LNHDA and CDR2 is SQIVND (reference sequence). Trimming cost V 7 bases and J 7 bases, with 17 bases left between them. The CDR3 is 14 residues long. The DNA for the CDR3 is TGTGCCAGTACCATATTGGTCCTCGGGCAGCCCCAGCATTTT. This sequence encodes CASTILVLGQPQHF.

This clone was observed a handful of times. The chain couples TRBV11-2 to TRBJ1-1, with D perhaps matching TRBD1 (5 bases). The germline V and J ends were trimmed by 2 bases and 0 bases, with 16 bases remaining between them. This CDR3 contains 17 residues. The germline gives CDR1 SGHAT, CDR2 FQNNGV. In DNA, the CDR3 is TGTGCCAGCAGCTTAAGTATATCTGACAGAGTGAACACTGAAGCTTTCTTT. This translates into CASSLSISDRVNTEAFF.

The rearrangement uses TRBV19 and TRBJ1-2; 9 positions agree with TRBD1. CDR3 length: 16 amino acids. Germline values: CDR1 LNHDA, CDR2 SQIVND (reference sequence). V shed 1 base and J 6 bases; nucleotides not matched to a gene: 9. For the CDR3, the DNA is TGTGCCAGTAGTATAGGCCTCCGGGGGGACAGGGATGGCTACACCTTC. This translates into CASSIGLRGDRDGYTF.